Listed here is a single T cell receptor (beta chain). This specimen comes from a study of ipilimumab plus nivolumab after autologous stem cell transplantation. Study-level information: Patients received a median of about five ipilimumab and 8 or 9 nivolumab doses.

Trimming took 3 bases from V and 0 from J; bases not matched to a gene: 3. This CDR3 spans 15 amino acids. Germline CDR1 is SGHVS and CDR2 is FNYEAQ. The repertoire was sequenced with immunoSEQ multiplex PCR; TCRdb's copy has only in-frame clones and lacks some. The profile shows over 35,000 clones, 80% to 95% of them singletons. This clonotype was obtained from a male donor with multiple myeloma. The chain couples TRBV7-6 to TRBJ2-7; TRBD2 agrees at 9 bases. The sequences come from PBMCs, collected in a trial of ipilimumab plus nivolumab as post-transplant consolidation. CDR3 loop: CASSFGSGSSYEQYF. CDR3 bases: TGTGCCAGCAGCTTCGGTAGCGGGAGCTCCTACGAGCAGTACTTC.